The 2 T cell receptor beta chains reported below all come from one sample, sequenced in a study of T-cell memory formation after mild COVID-19. Via MiXCR, TCRdb re-called the 5' RACE reads, giving one row per CDR3 protein. The sample carries about 360,000 distinct CDR3 sequences, approximately 14% recorded once. Sequences were obtained from PBMCs or a T cell subset sorted from them (not recorded which). Source of these receptors: a man aged 18 to 30 who had mild COVID-19 (a few samples of this study predate the infection). Cell type and time point are not known.

This chain links TRBV3-1 with TRBJ2-7; unclear D gene. Trimming pared 0 bases from V and 4 bases from J, leaving 13 bases between. From germline, CDR1 is LGHDT and CDR2 YNNKEL (reference sequence). There are 15 residues in the CDR3. For the CDR3, the DNA is TGTGCCAGCAGCCAAGAGCCTCTAGGGTCGTACGAGCAGTACTTC. It yields the protein CASSQEPLGSYEQYF.

The rearrangement links TRBV4-1 to TRBJ1-1; D unresolved. From germline, CDR1 is MGHRA and CDR2 YSYEKL. V lost 4 bases and J 5 bases, leaving 11 bases between the germline ends. There are 13 residues in the CDR3. The CDR3 sequence is CASSRTGETEAFF. The CDR3 region has the DNA TGCGCCAGCAGCCGAACGGGTGAAACTGAAGCTTTCTTT.